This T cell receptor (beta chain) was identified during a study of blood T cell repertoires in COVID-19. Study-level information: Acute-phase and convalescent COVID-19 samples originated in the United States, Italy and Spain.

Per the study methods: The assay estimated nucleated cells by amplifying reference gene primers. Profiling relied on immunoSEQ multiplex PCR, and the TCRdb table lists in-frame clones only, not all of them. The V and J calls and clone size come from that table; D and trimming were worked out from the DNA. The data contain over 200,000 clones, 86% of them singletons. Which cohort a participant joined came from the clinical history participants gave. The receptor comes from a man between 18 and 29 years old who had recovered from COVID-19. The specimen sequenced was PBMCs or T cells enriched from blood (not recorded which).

CDR3 sequence: CASSLGSEAGKLFF. The CDR3 DNA reads as TGTGCCAGCAGCTTAGGGTCTGAAGCGGGAAAACTGTTTTTT. This sequence joins TRBV7-9 and TRBJ1-4; no clear D. Deletions cut 1 base from V and 10 bases from J, with 13 bases between. This CDR3 comprises 14 residues. Per the germline V gene, CDR1 is SEHNR and CDR2 is FQNEAQ (reference sequence).